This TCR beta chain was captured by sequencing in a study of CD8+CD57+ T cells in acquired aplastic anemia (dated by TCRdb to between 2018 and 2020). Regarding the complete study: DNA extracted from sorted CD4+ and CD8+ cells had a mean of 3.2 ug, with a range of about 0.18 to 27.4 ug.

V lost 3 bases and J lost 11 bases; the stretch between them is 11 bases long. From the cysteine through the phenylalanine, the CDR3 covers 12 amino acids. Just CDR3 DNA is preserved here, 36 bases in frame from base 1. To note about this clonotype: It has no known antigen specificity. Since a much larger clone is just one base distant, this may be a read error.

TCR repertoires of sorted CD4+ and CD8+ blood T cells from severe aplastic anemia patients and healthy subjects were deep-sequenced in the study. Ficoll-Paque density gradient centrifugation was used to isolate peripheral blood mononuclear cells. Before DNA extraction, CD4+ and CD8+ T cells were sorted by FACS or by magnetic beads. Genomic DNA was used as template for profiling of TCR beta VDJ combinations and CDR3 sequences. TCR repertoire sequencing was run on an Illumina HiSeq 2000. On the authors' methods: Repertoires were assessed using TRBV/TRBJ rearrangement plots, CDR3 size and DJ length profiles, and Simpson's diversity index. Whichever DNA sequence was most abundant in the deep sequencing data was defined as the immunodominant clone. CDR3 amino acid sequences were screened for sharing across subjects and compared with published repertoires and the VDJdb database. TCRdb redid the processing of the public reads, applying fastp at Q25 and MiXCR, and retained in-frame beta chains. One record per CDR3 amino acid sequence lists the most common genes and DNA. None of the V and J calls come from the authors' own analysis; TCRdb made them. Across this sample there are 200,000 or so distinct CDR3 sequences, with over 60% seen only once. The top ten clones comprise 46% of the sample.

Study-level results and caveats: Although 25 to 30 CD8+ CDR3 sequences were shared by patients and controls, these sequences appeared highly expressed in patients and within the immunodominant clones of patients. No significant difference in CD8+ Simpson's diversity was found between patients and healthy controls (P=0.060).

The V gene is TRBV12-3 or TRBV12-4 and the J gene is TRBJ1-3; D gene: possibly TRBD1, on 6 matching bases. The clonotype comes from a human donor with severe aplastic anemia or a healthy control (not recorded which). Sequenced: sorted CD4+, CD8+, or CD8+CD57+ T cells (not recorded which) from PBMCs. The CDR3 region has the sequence CASSFEGVAIYF. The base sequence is TGTGCCAGCAGTTTCGAGGGGGTAGCCATATATTTT.